The TCR beta chain under discussion was sequenced for a study of blood T cell repertoires in COVID-19 (dated by TCRdb to the early 2020s). A note on the overall study: Samples covering the acute and convalescent phases of COVID-19 were provided by collaborators in the United States, Italy and Spain. The prospective study material was composed of cDNA or gDNA derived from T cells, B-cell-depleted T cells, or PBMCs. Subjects who had been exposed to COVID-19, were actively infected with it, or had recovered from it provided the deeply sampled blood TCRbeta repertoires that made up the dataset. The repertoires were released in a freely available public database meant as a resource for research on the immune response to SARS-CoV-2. Samples came from the ongoing ImmuneRACE study (first 160 participants) plus 1,254 subjects from 6 global collaborators. Sample metadata almost always included a de-identified subject ID, COVID-19 status, age in years and sex. Where available, HLA class I and class II types were taken from metadata supplied by the sample provider and were not determined by assay-based typing.

TCRbeta CDR3 regions were amplified from genomic DNA by means of the immunoSEQ Assay, a bias-controlled multiplex PCR. In the authors' own workflow: Nucleated cell counts per sample were estimated from amplification of reference gene primers within the assay. To quantify the absolute abundance of each unique TCRbeta CDR3 rearrangement, sequence reads were collapsed and filtered. Productive Simpson clonality was computed per sample as the square root of Simpson's diversity index over productive rearrangements. This immuneACCESS table, as held by TCRdb, lists in-frame sequences with V and J called but not all clones. Of the missing ones, under half trace to an unresolved V gene in checked studies; the others have no known cause. The DNA gave D and trimming, while V, J and clone size come from that table. This sample lists approximately 670,000 clones; 90% were detected once. Of the sample, roughly 0.25% is held by the ten largest clones.

Study-level results and caveats: Clinical and demographic metadata were provided uncurated, with the amount varying by source and participant.

Regarding this clone: It has no known antigen specificity. Base quality data are lacking; no much larger clone is found one base away.

Compared with germline, V lacks 0 bases and J lacks 4 bases; bases without a gene match: 3. The CDR3, from cysteine to phenylalanine, totals 15 residues. Of the read, only the CDR3 DNA is kept; its 45 bases are in frame from base 1. Per the germline V gene (reference sequence), LNHNV is the CDR1 and YYDKDF is the CDR2. Whole blood was collected in K2EDTA tubes by collaborating institutions according to the institutions' own protocols. For TCRbeta analysis, collaborators shipped samples in one of three forms: frozen whole blood, isolated PBMCs, or DNA extracted from either of those sample types. Material: peripheral blood. This TCR derives from a woman in her late teens or twenties with acute or convalescent COVID-19. This chain joins TRBV15 to TRBJ2-3; TRBD2 aligns with 8 central bases. CDR3 reads: CATSRDREGADTQYF. The nucleotides are TGTGCCACCAGCAGAGATCGGGAGGGGGCAGATACGCAGTATTTT. Joined to the reference TRBV15 and TRBJ2-3 proteins, this CDR3 gives the full variable domain: DAMVIQNPRYQVTQFGKPVTLSCSQTLNHNVMYWYQQKSSQAPKLLFHYYDKDFNNEADTPDNFQSRRPNTSFCFLDIRSPGLGDTAMYLCATSRDREGADTQYFGPGTRLTVL.